This TCR beta chain was found in a study of radiotherapy plus CTLA-4 blockade in lung cancer. Background on the study: Patients showed objective responses in 15% to 20% of cases and disease control in 30% to 40%.

The CDR3 sequence is 15 residues long. Germline V gene sequence: CDR1 SGHDT, CDR2 YYEEEE. The germline V and J ends were trimmed by 0 bases and 3 bases, with 10 bases remaining between them. Study results and caveats: Among reported predictors of response, early blood T cell clone dynamics with interferon-beta performed best. Tumor-origin TCR clones grew in blood after radiotherapy plus ipilimumab.

This table comes from immunoSEQ multiplex PCR, and its TCRdb copy is limited to in-frame clones, with some not included. Of 71,000 or so clones in the sample, more than 75% were seen once. A remark on this clone: The antigen is undetermined.

The J gene is TRBJ2-1, the V gene TRBV5-6; TRBD2 is a possible D gene (6 bases). This specimen was peripheral blood, taken from a patient treated with radiotherapy plus ipilimumab. This TCR was recovered from a human donor with non-small cell lung cancer who had stable disease on radiotherapy plus ipilimumab. The DNA of the CDR3 is TGTGCCAGCAGCTTGGTTTTCGGGGGCTACAATGAGCAGTTCTTC. This codes for CASSLVFGGYNEQFF. The entire variable domain, with the rest obtained from reference TRBV5-6 and TRBJ2-1, is as follows: DAGVTQSPTHLIKTRGQQVTLRCSPKSGHDTVSWYQQALGQGPQFIFQYYEEEERQRGNFPDRFSGHQFPNYSSELNVNALLLGDSALYLCASSLVFGGYNEQFFGPGTRLTVL.